These T cell receptor beta chains were read from a single sample in a study of cytomegalovirus exposure and HLA in healthy donors. Here immunoSEQ multiplex PCR was the method, and the copy in TCRdb shows in-frame clones only, minus some. Here the sample spans about 160,000 clones, 85% to 90% being singletons. The sequencing sample was made of PBMCs. These receptors were obtained from a woman aged 25-40 years in good health and CMV-seronegative. CDR3s include the opening cysteine and the closing phenylalanine or tryptophan. Fields, in order: clone size, D gene, V gene, J gene, CDR3 DNA, CDR3 protein. D genes are given only for firm matches. Clone size is not always given. Where it is, it says once, few, many or a class for expanded clones.

clone_size: .; d_call: .; v_call: TRBV15; j_call: TRBJ1-1; cdr3_nt: TGTGCCACCAGCAGTGGGACTGAAGCTTTCTTT; cdr3_aa: CATSSGTEAFF
clone_size: few; d_call: .; v_call: TRBV4-1; j_call: TRBJ1-1; cdr3_nt: TGCGCCAGCAGCCCTACGGATAAGAACACTGAAGCTTTCTTT; cdr3_aa: CASSPTDKNTEAFF
clone_size: .; d_call: TRBD2; v_call: TRBV7-9; j_call: TRBJ2-7; cdr3_nt: TGTGCCAGCAGCTTAGAGCTAGTTGCGGGAGGGGTCCACGAGCAGTACTTC; cdr3_aa: CASSLELVAGGVHEQYF
clone_size: .; d_call: .; v_call: TRBV9; j_call: TRBJ1-2; cdr3_nt: TGTGCCAGCAGCCCATACGACGGGAATGGCTACACCTTC; cdr3_aa: CASSPYDGNGYTF
clone_size: .; d_call: TRBD1; v_call: TRBV13; j_call: TRBJ1-2; cdr3_nt: TGTGCCAGCAGCCCAATAAGGGGGCCGAGCTATGGCTACACCTTC; cdr3_aa: CASSPIRGPSYGYTF
clone_size: .; d_call: .; v_call: TRBV9; j_call: TRBJ1-1; cdr3_nt: TGTGCCAGCAGCGTATTGTGGGACACTGAAGCTTTCTTT; cdr3_aa: CASSVLWDTEAFF
clone_size: .; d_call: TRBD1; v_call: TRBV2; j_call: TRBJ2-2; cdr3_nt: TGTGCCAGCAGCCGGGGACAGGGGGGGAGGAACACCGGGGAGCTGTTTTTT; cdr3_aa: CASSRGQGGRNTGELFF
clone_size: .; d_call: .; v_call: TRBV5-3; j_call: TRBJ1-4; cdr3_nt: TGTGCCAGAAGCTCCCGGGACGCCCACGACAATGAAAAACTGTTTTTT; cdr3_aa: CARSSRDAHDNEKLFF
clone_size: .; d_call: .; v_call: TRBV5-1; j_call: TRBJ2-2; cdr3_nt: TGCGCCAGCAGCCTCAGGGTTGGGACCGGGGAGCTGTTTTTT; cdr3_aa: CASSLRVGTGELFF
clone_size: .; d_call: .; v_call: TRBV9; j_call: TRBJ2-2; cdr3_nt: TGTGCCAGCAGCGCCATTCTTGGAACCACCGGGGAGCTGTTTTTT; cdr3_aa: CASSAILGTTGELFF
clone_size: .; d_call: .; v_call: TRBV28; j_call: TRBJ1-3; cdr3_nt: TGTGCCAGCAGTCCCCCTTCCTCTGGAAACACCATATATTTT; cdr3_aa: CASSPPSSGNTIYF
clone_size: .; d_call: TRBD1; v_call: TRBV2; j_call: TRBJ2-1; cdr3_nt: TGTGCCAGCAGTCCGATGGGACAGGTATCCTACAATGAGCAGTTCTTC; cdr3_aa: CASSPMGQVSYNEQFF
clone_size: .; d_call: .; v_call: TRBV18; j_call: TRBJ2-3; cdr3_nt: TGTGCCAGCTCACCACTAACGGTCACAGATACGCAGTATTTT; cdr3_aa: CASSPLTVTDTQYF
clone_size: .; d_call: .; v_call: TRBV11-2; j_call: TRBJ1-1; cdr3_nt: TGTGCCAGCACCTCCGGCTGGATGAACACTGAAGCTTTCTTT; cdr3_aa: CASTSGWMNTEAFF
clone_size: .; d_call: .; v_call: TRBV7-8; j_call: TRBJ1-2; cdr3_nt: TGTGCCAGCAGCTTAGCTACGATAACAGGCTACACCTTC; cdr3_aa: CASSLATITGYTF
clone_size: .; d_call: .; v_call: TRBV19; j_call: TRBJ2-2; cdr3_nt: TGTGCCAGTAGTTCCTACACCGGGGAGCTGTTTTTT; cdr3_aa: CASSSYTGELFF
clone_size: .; d_call: TRBD2; v_call: TRBV6-1; j_call: TRBJ2-7; cdr3_nt: TGTGCCAGCAGTGAGAGACTAGCGGGGTACGAGCAGTACTTC; cdr3_aa: CASSERLAGYEQYF
clone_size: .; d_call: .; v_call: TRBV5-6; j_call: TRBJ1-2; cdr3_nt: TGTGCCAGCAGCTTTCCAGGGGTACGGGGCTACACCTTC; cdr3_aa: CASSFPGVRGYTF
clone_size: .; d_call: .; v_call: TRBV6-1; j_call: TRBJ2-1; cdr3_nt: TGTGCCAGCAGTGACAGGGGACTGTACAATGAGCAGTTCTTC; cdr3_aa: CASSDRGLYNEQFF
clone_size: .; d_call: .; v_call: TRBV7-6; j_call: TRBJ2-7; cdr3_nt: TGTGCCAGCAGCCCATCCGGAAGTGGATACTACGAGCAGTACTTC; cdr3_aa: CASSPSGSGYYEQYF
clone_size: .; d_call: .; v_call: TRBV2; j_call: TRBJ2-3; cdr3_nt: TGTGCCAGCAGTGAAGGGGGCCCAGATACGCAGTATTTT; cdr3_aa: CASSEGGPDTQYF
clone_size: few; d_call: .; v_call: TRBV11-1; j_call: TRBJ2-2; cdr3_nt: TGTGCCAGCAGCTTAAGGGCTCGGGGTTCCGGGGAGCTGTTTTTT; cdr3_aa: CASSLRARGSGELFF